The 19 T cell receptor beta chains presented below share a single source sample, sequenced in a study of T cell responses to AZD1222 COVID-19 vaccine (dated by TCRdb to the early 2020s). The library was built by means of the immunoSEQ multiplex PCR assay. TCRdb retrieved this table from immuneACCESS and kept in-frame rearrangements only. Not all clones are present; in checked studies, unresolved V genes account for under half, and no reason is known for the remainder. The sample table lists some 96,000 clones, 88% of them with a count of one. The ten largest clones take up around 1.8% of the sample. The time point tag for this specimen amounts to: baseline before first vaccination. The specimen was peripheral blood, collected on day 0 of AZD1222 vaccination. These receptors originate from an adult in good health.

This chain connects TRBV19 to TRBJ2-5, with 8 bases lining up with TRBD1. Per germline, CDR1 LNHDA and CDR2 SQIVND (reference sequence). Germline trimming cut 7 bases from V and 5 bases from J; bases unmatched to any gene: 12. This CDR3 contains 15 residues. This CDR3 is CASTVTGANAETQYF. CDR3 in DNA: TGTGCCAGTACCGTGACAGGGGCAAATGCGGAGACCCAGTACTTC.

The V call is TRBV3-1 (or the pseudogene TRBV3-2), the J call TRBJ1-2; TRBD1 matches at 8 bases. The CDR3 has 14 amino acids. The V segment lost 2 bases and the J segment 3 bases; nucleotides outside the gene matches: 2. CDR1 and CDR2 from the germline V gene are LGHDT and YNNKEL (reference sequence). CDR3 DNA sequence: TGTGCCAGCAGCCAAACAGGGGGGGACTATGGCTACACCTTC. This encodes CASSQTGGDYGYTF.

The V and J genes are TRBV28 and TRBJ2-7; D is unresolved. V was cut by 1 base and J by 3 bases, with 10 bases left in between. Per the germline V gene, CDR1 is MDHEN and CDR2 is SYDVKM. This CDR3 is 14 amino acids long. DNA for the CDR3: TGTGCCAGCAGTTTATTTGGCCCCCTCTACGAGCAGTACTTC. This encodes CASSLFGPLYEQYF.

This rearrangement joins TRBV11-3 to TRBJ2-2; 7 bases fit TRBD2. The CDR3 contains 15 residues. V dropped 2 bases and J dropped 1; count of bases not matched to a gene: 1. Germline V gene lookup returns CDR1 SGHNT and CDR2 YENEEA. The CDR3 spells CASSLSGMNTGELFF. CDR3 DNA: TGTGCCAGCAGCTTAAGCGGGATGAACACCGGGGAGCTGTTTTTT.

This chain connects TRBV5-1 to TRBJ2-5, with 8 bases aligning to TRBD1. After removal of 2 bases from V and 4 bases from J, the junction contained 4 bases not matched to a gene. The length of the CDR3 is 14 residues. Germline CDR1 and CDR2: SGHRS and YFSETQ. The CDR3 region is CASSFPDRAETQYF. CDR3 nucleotides: TGCGCCAGCAGCTTCCCGGACAGGGCAGAGACCCAGTACTTC.

The chain combines TRBV6-6 with TRBJ2-7; D is uncertain. Germline CDR1 MNHNY, CDR2 SVGAGI (reference sequence). V lost 9 bases to trimming and J lost 4 bases, with 4 bases between them. CDR3 size: 9 residues. The chain's CDR3 is CASQYEQYF. Here the CDR3 DNA reads TGTGCCAGTCAGTACGAGCAGTACTTC.

This clone appeared a few times. The genes are TRBV6-2 or TRBV6-3 and TRBJ1-1, with D possibly TRBD1 on 5 matching bases. Trimming took 2 bases from V and 2 from J, leaving 6 bases between them. The CDR3 is 13 amino acids. The germline V gene encodes CDR1 MNHEY and CDR2 SVGEGT. CDR3 in DNA: TGTGCCAGCAGTTACCGGGACAACACTGAAGCTTTCTTT. This encodes CASSYRDNTEAFF.

The rearrangement joins TRBV30 to TRBJ1-1; D is undetermined. Germline CDR1 GTSNPN, CDR2 SVGIG (reference sequence). There are 16 residues in the CDR3. V was cut by 0 bases and J by 3 bases, with 17 bases left in between. This chain's CDR3 is CAWSVWSLGRDTEAFF. The CDR3 DNA follows: TGTGCCTGGAGTGTATGGTCTCTTGGACGGGACACTGAAGCTTTCTTT. Combining the CDR3 with reference TRBV30 and TRBJ1-1 gives the whole variable domain SQTIHQWPATLVQPVGSPLSLECTVEGTSNPNLYWYRQAAGRGLQLLFYSVGIGQISSEVPQNLSASRPQDRQFILSSKKLLLSDSGFYLCAWSVWSLGRDTEAFFGQGTRLTVV.

The chain is built from TRBV27 and TRBJ2-7; D might be TRBD2 (5 bases). There are 13 residues in the CDR3. The ends were cut back, 3 bases at V and 2 bases at J, with 8 bases in the middle. CDR1 and CDR2 from the germline V gene are MNHEY and SMNVEV (reference sequence). The CDR3 nucleotides are TGTGCCAGCAGTTTCGTCGGGACCTACGAGCAGTACTTC. Protein: CASSFVGTYEQYF.

The rearrangement joins TRBV6-5 to TRBJ1-2, with 9 nucleotides matching TRBD1. CDR3 length: 16 residues. Germline loops: CDR1 MNHEY, CDR2 SVGAGI. The junction had 10 bases not matched to a gene; V was cut back by 0 bases and J by 8 bases. CDR3 nucleotide sequence: TGTGCCAGCAGTTACTCGCACCCCGGGACAGGGACCGGCTACACCTTC. This encodes CASSYSHPGTGTGYTF.

V gene TRBV18 combines with J gene TRBJ1-1, with no clear D. With 5 bases removed from V and 3 bases from J, the gap between germline ends came to 16 bases. CDR1 is KGHSH, CDR2 LQKENI, per germline. There are 15 residues in the CDR3. CDR3 residues: CASSSSGPPYTEAFF. CDR3 DNA sequence: TGTGCCAGCTCATCGTCAGGTCCACCCTACACTGAAGCTTTCTTT. The whole variable domain, remainder taken from reference TRBV18 and TRBJ1-1, is NAGVMQNPRHLVRRRGQEARLRCSPMKGHSHVYWYRQLPEEGLKFMVYLQKENIIDESGMPKERFSAEFPKEGPSILRIQQVVRGDSAAYFCASSSSGPPYTEAFFGQGTRLTVV.

The rearrangement uses TRBV5-1 and TRBJ2-3; 8 bases are shared with TRBD2. Germline lookup yields CDR1 SGHRS and CDR2 YFSETQ. V gave up 4 bases and J gave up 7 bases; unmatched junction bases: 17. The CDR3 covers 17 residues. The CDR3 coding sequence is TGCGCCAGCAGCGCGAGCACTAGCGGAAGCCTGGGAAATACGCAGTATTTT. Protein: CASSASTSGSLGNTQYF.

The chain couples TRBV15 to TRBJ1-2; possibly TRBD1 for D (5 bases). Germline lookup yields CDR1 LNHNV and CDR2 YYDKDF (reference sequence). Trimming pared 0 bases from V and 6 bases from J, leaving 20 bases between. The CDR3 extends over 17 amino acids. The CDR3 nucleotides read TGTGCCACCAGCAGAGATCGGGGCCCGCGGAAATCGGATGGCTACACCTTC. Its translation is CATSRDRGPRKSDGYTF.

The V and J genes are TRBV29-1 and TRBJ1-1; maybe TRBD1 (5 bases). Germline values: CDR1 SQVTM, CDR2 ANQGSEA. Trimming pared 6 bases from V and 5 bases from J, leaving 13 bases between. There are 12 residues in the CDR3. CDR3 protein: CSVVQGVTEAFF. The CDR3 region has the DNA TGCAGCGTAGTGCAGGGTGTGACTGAAGCTTTCTTT.

The V and J genes are TRBV5-1 and TRBJ2-2; the match to TRBD1 covers 7 bases. The CDR3 is made up of 16 amino acids. The V gene end was trimmed by 5 bases and the J gene end by 0 bases; junction bases not matched to a gene: 7. Germline lookup yields CDR1 SGHRS and CDR2 YFSETQ. The DNA of the CDR3 is TGCGCCAGCAGTTGGACCGGGACAGCGAACACCGGGGAGCTGTTTTTT. Its protein product is CASSWTGTANTGELFF.

The chain links TRBV7-8 to TRBJ2-1; 9 bases line up with TRBD2. The J segment lost 4 bases and the V segment lost 2 bases, leaving 3 bases of the junction unmatched. This CDR3 spans 15 amino acids. Germline-derived CDR1 and CDR2 are SGHVS and FQNEAQ. In nucleotides, the CDR3 is TGTGCCAGCAGCTTAAGGCGGGAGGGTTACAATGAGCAGTTCTTC. Amino acids: CASSLRREGYNEQFF.

The chain carries TRBV4-1 and TRBJ2-3, with TRBD2 matching 9 bases. V lost 4 bases, J lost 8 bases, and 16 bases stayed unmatched. The CDR3 runs 17 residues. The germline gives CDR1 MGHRA, CDR2 YSYEKL. The CDR3 DNA reads TGCGCCAGCAGCCCCGGGGGTAGGGGTAGCGGGAGAGGTACGCAGTATTTT. Translation gives CASSPGGRGSGRGTQYF.

The chain recombines TRBV18 with TRBJ1-2, with a possible D match to TRBD1 (5 bases). Deletions cut 3 bases from V and 6 bases from J, with 11 bases between. Germline assignment: CDR1 KGHSH and CDR2 LQKENI. CDR3 length: 13 amino acids. CDR3 nucleotide sequence: TGTGCCAGCTCACCCTCACAGGAGAATGGCTACACCTTC. It yields the protein CASSPSQENGYTF.

This sequence joins TRBV27 and TRBJ1-1; no clear D gene. The CDR3 runs to 14 residues. V lost 0 bases and J lost 1, with 6 bases in between. Germline-derived CDR1 and CDR2 are MNHEY and SMNVEV (reference sequence). CDR3 nucleotide sequence: TGTGCCAGCAGTTTATCCCGAGGGAACACTGAAGCTTTCTTT. Encoded protein: CASSLSRGNTEAFF.